This T cell receptor beta chain was sequenced during a study of control samples from healthy donors and cancer patients. Sequenced by immunoSEQ multiplex PCR; TCRdb stores in-frame clones only, minus some. Among 93,000 or so clones listed, around 88% were seen once. Trimming took 8 bases from V and 5 from J; bases not matched to a gene: 9. The CDR3 consists of 15 residues. Germline CDR1 reads ENHRY; CDR2 reads SYGVKD. The receptor was isolated from a man between 60 and 75 years old with lung cancer. The V and J genes are TRBV10-3 and TRBJ1-6; 7 bases line up with TRBD1. Sequences were obtained from PBMCs. The DNA for the CDR3 is TGTGCCATCCAAGACAGGGAGGTTGATAATTCACCCCTCCACTTT. Its translation is CAIQDREVDNSPLHF.